The clone carrying this TCR beta chain came up a few times. Through a sample-barcoded 5' primer and a J-beta primer mix, a second PCR was run for about 7 to 12 cycles. Every sample returned 2.5 million or more CDR3-containing paired-end reads. A single record per CDR3 protein comes from TCRdb applying MiXCR to the 5' RACE reads. Here the sample spans 1.5 million to 2 million distinct CDR3 sequences, under 30% being singletons. The data were obtained in a study of blood T cells in healthy people across ages. The receptor's source is a woman in her twenties or thirties in good health. The sample was blood.

The CDR3 loop is CASSPRVGATNEKLFF. Written as DNA, the CDR3 is TGTGCCAGCAGCCCCCGGGTTGGAGCAACTAATGAAAAACTGTTTTTT. The gene calls are TRBV7-9 and TRBJ1-4; unclear D gene. Germline V lookup: CDR1 SEHNR, CDR2 FQNEAQ (reference sequence). With 5 bases removed from V and 0 bases from J, the gap between germline ends came to 13 bases. The length of the CDR3 is 16 residues.